This T cell receptor beta chain originates from a study of shared clonotypes between healthy human individuals. The naive CD8 population came from CD45RO-negative cells selected for CCR7, without terminally differentiated effector memory CD45RA+ cells. The data were produced by immunoSEQ multiplex PCR, yet TCRdb's version contains in-frame clones alone and is incomplete. Here the sample spans about 2 million clones, over 85% being singletons. The sequence derives from a man aged 18 to 30 in good health. The specimen was naive CD8+ T cells sorted from blood.

The DNA of the CDR3 is TGTGCCAGCAGTCCGGGGGGACTAGCGGGAGGCGTAAATGAGCAGTTCTTC. Translation: CASSPGGLAGGVNEQFF. This chain uses TRBV5-6 with TRBJ2-1; 15 bases fit TRBD2. CDR1 is SGHDT and CDR2 is YYEEEE in the germline V gene. Germline trimming cut 5 bases from V and 7 bases from J; bases unmatched to any gene: 10. This CDR3 comprises 17 residues.